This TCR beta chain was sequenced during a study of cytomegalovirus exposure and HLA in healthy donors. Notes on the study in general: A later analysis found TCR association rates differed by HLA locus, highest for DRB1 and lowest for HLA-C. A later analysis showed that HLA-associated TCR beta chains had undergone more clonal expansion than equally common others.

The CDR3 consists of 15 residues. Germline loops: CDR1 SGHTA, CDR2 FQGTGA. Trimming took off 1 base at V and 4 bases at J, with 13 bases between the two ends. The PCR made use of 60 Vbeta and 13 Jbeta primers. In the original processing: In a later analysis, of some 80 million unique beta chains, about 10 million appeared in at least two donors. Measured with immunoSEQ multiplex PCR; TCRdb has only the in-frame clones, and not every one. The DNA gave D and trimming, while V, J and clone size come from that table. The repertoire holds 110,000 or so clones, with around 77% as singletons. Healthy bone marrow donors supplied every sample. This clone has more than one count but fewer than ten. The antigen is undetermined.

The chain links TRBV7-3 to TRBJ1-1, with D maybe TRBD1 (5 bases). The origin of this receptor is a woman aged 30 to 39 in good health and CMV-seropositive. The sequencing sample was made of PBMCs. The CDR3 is CASSLRGGQGTEAFF. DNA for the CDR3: TGTGCCAGCAGCTTAAGGGGGGGTCAGGGCACTGAAGCTTTCTTT.